A selection of T cell receptor beta chains follows, all from one sample in a study of neurological immune-mediated disorders. TCRdb ran MiXCR on the 5' RACE reads and lists one entry per CDR3 protein. Of 75,000 to 90,000 distinct CDR3 sequences listed, 10% are singletons. Sequencing was carried out using PBMCs. These receptors were collected from a man aged 35 to 55 in good health. Each CDR3 is given with its conserved first and last residue. A D gene is named only where the DNA matches it firmly. Expanded clones are given a class, and other clones once, few, many or no size at all.

V gene	D gene	J gene	clone size	CDR3 protein	CDR3 DNA
TRBV7-2	NA	TRBJ1-5	many	CASSFRGEQPQHF	TGTGCCAGCAGCTTCAGGGGAGAGCAGCCCCAGCATTTT
TRBV3-1	NA	TRBJ2-3	many	CASSQWTASTDTQYF	TGTGCCAGCAGCCAATGGACGGCTAGCACAGATACGCAGTATTTT
TRBV5-1	NA	TRBJ2-7	many	CASSAEGQQYF	TGCGCCAGCAGCGCGGAGGGTCAGCAGTACTTC
TRBV27	TRBD1	TRBJ1-1	NA	CVSRGQGACTEAFF	TGTGTCAGCAGGGGACAGGGGGCTTGTACTGAAGCTTTCTTT
TRBV5-5	NA	TRBJ1-2	many	CASSLEGQGYGYTF	TGTGCCAGCAGCTTGGAGGGGCAGGGCTATGGCTACACCTTC
TRBV5-1	NA	TRBJ2-7	many	CASSLEQVDYEQYF	TGCGCCAGCAGCTTGGAACAGGTGGACTACGAGCAGTACTTC
TRBV6-5	NA	TRBJ2-5	few	CASRRAHRVVGETQYF	TGTGCCAGCAGGCGGGCCCACAGGGTGGTAGGAGAGACCCAGTACTTC
TRBV12-5	NA	TRBJ1-4	many	CASGSAAPTNEKLFF	TGTGCTAGTGGTTCGGCAGCTCCAACTAATGAAAAACTGTTTTTT
TRBV7-9	NA	TRBJ2-7	many	CASSVVGGRHEQYF	TGTGCCAGCAGCGTCGTCGGGGGGCGCCACGAGCAGTACTTC
TRBV9	TRBD1	TRBJ1-2	many	CASSVASGGGYTF	TGTGCCAGCAGCGTAGCCTCAGGGGGTGGCTACACCTTC
TRBV7-9	NA	TRBJ2-1	many	CASSLLVGIDEQFF	TGTGCCAGCAGCTTGCTAGTAGGGATCGATGAGCAGTTCTTC
TRBV27	NA	TRBJ1-2	many	CASSPGTSYNYGYTF	TGTGCCAGCAGCCCAGGGACATCCTATAACTATGGCTACACCTTC
TRBV2	NA	TRBJ1-6	many	CASRVQSGGNSPLHF	TGTGCCAGCAGAGTTCAGTCGGGTGGGAATTCACCCCTCCACTTT
TRBV29-1	TRBD1	TRBJ2-7	many	CSVAGTGHSYEQYF	TGCAGCGTGGCTGGGACAGGCCACTCCTACGAGCAGTACTTC
TRBV5-5	TRBD1	TRBJ2-7	many	CASSSNTGVVEDEQYF	TGTGCCAGCAGCTCGAATACAGGGGTCGTCGAAGACGAGCAGTACTTC
TRBV20-1	TRBD1	TRBJ1-1	many	CSARRSDGTGGTEAFF	TGCAGTGCTCGACGGTCCGACGGGACAGGGGGCACTGAAGCTTTCTTT
TRBV6-1	NA	TRBJ1-1	many	CAHSRMNTEAFF	TGTGCCCATTCTCGGATGAACACTGAAGCTTTCTTT
TRBV7-9	NA	TRBJ2-3	many	CASSFGGASTDTQYF	TGTGCCAGCAGCTTTGGCGGAGCGAGCACAGATACGCAGTATTTT
TRBV20-1	NA	TRBJ2-7	many	CSARTGLGGKWYEQYF	TGCAGTGCTAGAACGGGACTAGGGGGCAAATGGTACGAGCAGTACTTC
TRBV19	TRBD1	TRBJ2-5	few	CASSITGTGKKETQYF	TGTGCCAGTAGTATTACCGGGACAGGGAAGAAAGAGACCCAGTACTTC
TRBV5-6	NA	TRBJ2-7	many	CASSSPRRPYEQYF	TGTGCCAGCAGCTCCCCCCGGCGGCCCTACGAGCAGTACTTC
TRBV5-1	NA	TRBJ1-2	many	CASSLGQYYGYTF	TGCGCCAGCAGCTTGGGTCAGTACTATGGCTACACCTTC
TRBV6-6	NA	TRBJ2-7	many	CASSPLYEQYF	TGTGCCAGCAGCCCCCTCTACGAGCAGTACTTC